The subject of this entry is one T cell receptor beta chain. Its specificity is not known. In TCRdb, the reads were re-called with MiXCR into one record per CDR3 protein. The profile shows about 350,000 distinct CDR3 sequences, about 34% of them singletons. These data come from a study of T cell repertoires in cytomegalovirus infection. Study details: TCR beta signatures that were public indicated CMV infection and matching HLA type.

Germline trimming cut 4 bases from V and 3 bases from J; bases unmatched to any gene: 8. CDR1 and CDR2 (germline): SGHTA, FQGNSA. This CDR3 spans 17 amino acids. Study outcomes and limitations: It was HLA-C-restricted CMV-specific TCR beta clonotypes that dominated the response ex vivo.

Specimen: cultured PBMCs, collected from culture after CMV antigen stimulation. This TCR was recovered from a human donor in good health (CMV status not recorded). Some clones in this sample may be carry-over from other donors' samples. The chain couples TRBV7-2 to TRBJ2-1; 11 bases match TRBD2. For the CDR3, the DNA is TGTGCCAGCAGCTCGGAGACTAGCGGGACCCGCTACAATGAGCAGTTCTTC. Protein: CASSSETSGTRYNEQFF. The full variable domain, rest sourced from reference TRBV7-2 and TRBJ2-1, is GAGVSQSPSNKVTEKGKDVELRCDPISGHTALYWYRQSLGQGLEFLIYFQGNSAPDKSGLPSDRFSAERTGGSVSTLTIQRTQQEDSAVYLCASSSETSGTRYNEQFFGPGTRLTVL.